The source of this TCR beta chain is a study of T cells in Graves' hyperthyroidism and ophthalmopathy. This clonotype appeared many times. Criteria for exclusion of patients were uncontrolled infection, other autoimmune disease, pregnancy or lactation. Looked up from germline, CDR1 is SGHTA and CDR2 is FQGNSA. V gave up 2 bases and J gave up 8 bases, with 18 bases separating them. This CDR3 contains 16 residues. TCR beta CDR3 regions were amplified from RNA transcripts. HTBI primers were used for first-round RT-PCR of the TCR CDR3. In TCRdb, the multiplex PCR reads were re-called with MiXCR into one record per CDR3 protein. Among around 620,000 distinct CDR3 sequences listed, around 46% were seen once.

The sequenced sample was peripheral blood or thyroid tissue (not recorded which). The source is an adult woman with Graves' disease, either hyperthyroidism or ophthalmopathy (not recorded which). This rearrangement joins TRBV7-2 to TRBJ1-4; tentative D call: TRBD1 (6 bases). The CDR3 DNA follows: TGTGCCAGCAGCTTACGCCCAGGGGTTATAGGAGAAAAACTGTTTTTT. Translating it yields CASSLRPGVIGEKLFF.